This TCR beta chain comes out of a study of blood T cell repertoires in COVID-19. Study context: Researchers got acute and convalescent COVID-19 samples from the United States, Italy and Spain.

Methods used by the authors: Estimated nucleated cell counts came from reference gene primer amplification. TCRdb's copy holds only in-frame clones and misses some; the assay was immunoSEQ multiplex PCR. The V and J calls and clone size were taken over from that table, and D and trimming were inferred from the DNA. Of roughly 50,000 clones in the sample, approximately 83% were seen once. This CDR3 spans 17 amino acids. The ends lost 8 bases at V and 0 bases at J; junction bases unmatched: 13. Germline V gives CDR1 SGHRS, CDR2 YFSETQ. The chain combines TRBV5-1 with TRBJ2-2; 7 bases align to TRBD1. The origin of this receptor is a woman aged 80 or over with acute or convalescent COVID-19. Sequenced sample: peripheral blood. This CDR3 reads CASAGGILTSNTGELFF. CDR3 sequence (DNA): TGCGCCAGTGCAGGGGGTATCCTTACATCGAACACCGGGGAGCTGTTTTTT.